Presented here are 3 T cell receptor beta chains from one specimen sequenced in a study of PD-1 blockade in mismatch repair-deficient tumors. TCRdb's table, derived via immunoSEQ multiplex PCR, lists solely in-frame clones and lacks some. The sample yields about 120,000 clones, 60% to 85% seen once. Sequences were derived from peripheral blood, sampled roughly 13 months after starting pembrolizumab. The receptors come from an adult with mismatch repair-deficient cancer.

CDR3 sequence (DNA): TGCAGTGCTTCGTTCGTAGGGACCCAGTACTTC. This translates into CSASFVGTQYF. This chain uses TRBV20-1 with TRBJ2-5; D remains unclear. The CDR3 runs 11 residues. CDR1 and CDR2 from the germline V gene are DFQATT and SNEGSKA (reference sequence). V was trimmed by 5 bases and J by 7 bases, leaving 11 bases between them.

The chain combines TRBV10-3 with TRBJ1-4, with D possibly being TRBD1 (5 bases). The germline V and J ends were trimmed by 8 bases and 8 bases, with 18 bases remaining between them. CDR3 length: 14 residues. The germline V gene has CDR1 ENHRY and CDR2 SYGVKD. As DNA, the CDR3 is TGTGCCATCTCGTCCTCGACGGGGGGGGAAAAACTGTTTTTT. Protein sequence: CAISSSTGGEKLFF.

The chain carries TRBV11-2 and TRBJ1-2; 7 bases line up with TRBD1. The length of the CDR3 is 15 residues. Germline CDR1 SGHAT, CDR2 FQNNGV. V lost 7 bases and J lost 0; bases outside the gene matches: 8. For the CDR3, the DNA is TGTGCCAGCACCGTTCGACAGGGAACTAACTATGGCTACACCTTC. Translating gives CASTVRQGTNYGYTF.